The 8 T cell receptor beta chains in this list originate from one sample, sequenced in a study of T cell responses to AZD1222 COVID-19 vaccine. Sequencing was performed with immunoSEQ multiplex PCR; in TCRdb, only in-frame clones are kept and a portion is missing. This table holds 93,000 or so clones, over 70% found once. The specimen was peripheral blood, collected on day 0 of AZD1222 vaccination. The receptors were sampled from an adult in good health.

CDR3 bases: TGTGCCAGCAGCTTCGGGGGCCGGAGGGATGAGCAGTTCTTC. It yields the protein CASSFGGRRDEQFF. The chain joins TRBV7-9 to TRBJ2-1, with D perhaps given as TRBD1 or TRBD2 (6 bases each). This CDR3 spans 14 amino acids. Germline V gives CDR1 SEHNR, CDR2 FQNEAQ (reference sequence). Trimming stripped 3 bases from V and 8 bases from J, with 14 bases between. Full variable domain (outside the CDR3, taken from reference TRBV7-9 and TRBJ2-1): DTGVSQNPRHKITKRGQNVTFRCDPISEHNRLYWYRQTLGQGPEFLTYFQNEAQLEKSRLLSDRFSAERPKGSFSTLEIQRTEQGDSAMYLCASSFGGRRDEQFFGPGTRLTVL.

The genes are TRBV28 and TRBJ2-7; 7 bases fit TRBD2. The germline V gene encodes CDR1 MDHEN and CDR2 SYDVKM. The length of the CDR3 is 15 residues. Trimming at V came to 3 bases and at J to 2 bases, leaving 7 bases not matched to a gene. CDR3 in amino acids: CASSLPGTKAYEQYF. CDR3 bases: TGTGCCAGCAGTTTGCCCGGGACTAAGGCCTACGAGCAGTACTTC.

The CDR3 here is CATSAPRGAIDEQFF. In DNA form, the CDR3 reads TGTGCCACCAGTGCACCACGGGGGGCGATTGATGAGCAGTTCTTC. The chain couples TRBV24-1 to TRBJ2-1; D is perhaps TRBD2 (7 bases). The germline V gene encodes CDR1 KGHDR and CDR2 SFDVKD. The V end lost 5 bases, the J end lost 8 bases, and 18 bases lay between the germline ends. The CDR3 is made up of 15 amino acids.

This rearrangement joins TRBV12-3 or TRBV12-4 to TRBJ2-5; no definite D call. The germline V and J ends were trimmed by 4 bases and 5 bases, with 11 bases remaining between them. The length of the CDR3 is 13 residues. The CDR3 bases are TGTGCCAGCAGTTCCGCCCTGGGGGAGACCCAGTACTTC. Protein: CASSSALGETQYF.

The rearrangement uses TRBV5-1 and TRBJ2-5; D is possibly TRBD2 (5 bases). Germline CDR1 SGHRS, CDR2 YFSETQ. Trimming left V 4 bases short and J 2 bases short, with 9 bases between. The CDR3 spans 13 residues. For the CDR3, the DNA is TGCGCCAGCAGCCAAGCGGCTCAAGAGACCCAGTACTTC. Residues: CASSQAAQETQYF.

The CDR3 here is CASSDGANEKLFF. The CDR3 coding sequence is TGTGCCAGCAGCGACGGGGCTAATGAAAAACTGTTTTTT. The chain employs TRBV28 and TRBJ1-4, with D unresolved. Germline V gene lookup returns CDR1 MDHEN and CDR2 SYDVKM. CDR3 size: 13 residues. The germline V and J ends were trimmed by 6 bases and 3 bases, with 8 bases remaining between them.

V and J are TRBV19 and TRBJ1-2, with 8 positions matching TRBD1. CDR3 length: 14 residues. V trimming: 3 bases; J trimming: 4 bases; junction bases outside the gene matches: 4. The germline V gene encodes CDR1 LNHDA and CDR2 SQIVND (reference sequence). The CDR3 here is CASSIFTGGYGYTF. DNA for the CDR3: TGTGCCAGTAGTATTTTCACAGGGGGCTATGGCTACACCTTC.

V is TRBV7-2 and J is TRBJ2-1; weak D call: TRBD2 (7 bases). The CDR3 loop spans 15 amino acids. Germline lookup yields CDR1 SGHTA and CDR2 FQGNSA. The V and J ends lost 2 bases and 6 bases respectively, with 14 bases between them. CDR3 residues: CASSLRGGGANEQFF. The CDR3 DNA follows: TGTGCCAGCAGCTTAAGAGGGGGAGGGGCCAATGAGCAGTTCTTC. The complete variable domain, with remaining parts taken from reference TRBV7-2 and TRBJ2-1, reads GAGVSQSPSNKVTEKGKDVELRCDPISGHTALYWYRQSLGQGLEFLIYFQGNSAPDKSGLPSDRFSAERTGGSVSTLTIQRTQQEDSAVYLCASSLRGGGANEQFFGPGTRLTVL.